These 29 T cell receptor beta chains were sequenced from one sample in a study of TIL therapy for anti-PD-1-resistant metastatic lung cancer. Sequencing used immunoSEQ v3. Profiling relied on immunoSEQ multiplex PCR, and the TCRdb table lists in-frame clones only, not all of them. The repertoire consists of around 50,000 clones, with over 70% occurring once and the leading ten covering 1.8%. Time point reported: pre-treatment sample, taken before nivolumab and TIL therapy. The material sequenced was blood, taken at baseline. These receptors were collected from a person aged 25-85 years with non-small cell lung cancer.

A few counts support this clone. The rearrangement links TRBV10-1 to TRBJ2-1; the D gene is possibly TRBD2 (6 bases). The V gene's germline CDR1 is WNHNN and CDR2 SYGVQD (reference sequence). Trimming took off 0 bases at V and 6 bases at J, with 12 bases between the two ends. The CDR3 is 15 amino acids. For the CDR3, the DNA is TGCGCCAGCAGTGAGTCAGGCCCGCGGGGCAATGAGCAGTTCTTC. Its translation: CASSESGPRGNEQFF.

This chain joins TRBV7-2 and TRBJ1-2, with D possibly being TRBD1 (6 bases). Germline V lookup: CDR1 SGHTA, CDR2 FQGNSA. CDR3 length equals 14 residues. V lost 2 bases to trimming and J lost 8 bases, with 15 bases between them. DNA for the CDR3: TGTGCCAGCAGCTTATCACAGGGCAGCAGGGGCTACACCTTC. Amino acid sequence: CASSLSQGSRGYTF.

CDR3 coding DNA: TGCGCCAGCAGCCCGGAGACAGGGCCCTACGAGCAGTACTTC. This sequence encodes CASSPETGPYEQYF. V usage is TRBV4-3 and J usage is TRBJ2-7; 7 bases map to TRBD1. This CDR3 has 14 amino acids. CDR1 LGHNA and CDR2 YSLEER come from the germline V gene. V lost 4 bases to trimming and J lost 2 bases; unmatched junction nucleotides: 5.

The chain recombines TRBV2 with TRBJ1-3; D gene ambiguous. Germline CDR1 is SNHLY and CDR2 is FYNNEI. With 10 bases removed from V and 0 bases from J, the gap between germline ends came to 13 bases. The CDR3 sequence is 14 residues long. In nucleotides, the CDR3 is TGTGCCACAACGGAACAGAGCTCTGGAAACACCATATATTTT. This codes for CATTEQSSGNTIYF.

The rearrangement uses TRBV27 and TRBJ2-7, with 9 bases identical to TRBD1. Germline lookup yields CDR1 MNHEY and CDR2 SMNVEV (reference sequence). This CDR3 has 16 residues. The V and J ends lost 5 bases and 1 base, in that order; junction bases with no gene match: 9. The CDR3 spells CASSPPPGQGSYEQYF. In nucleotides, the CDR3 is TGTGCCAGCAGTCCCCCACCGGGACAGGGATCCTACGAGCAGTACTTC.

The V gene is TRBV6-1, the J gene TRBJ2-7, with no clear D. The germline V and J ends were trimmed by 8 bases and 0 bases, with 11 bases remaining between them. Germline V CDR1 and CDR2: MNHNS, SASEGT. The CDR3 totals 13 residues. The CDR3 sequence is CASGTDFSYEQYF. CDR3 coding DNA: TGTGCCAGCGGTACAGATTTCTCCTACGAGCAGTACTTC.

The rearrangement joins TRBV7-9 to TRBJ2-5; 7 nucleotides agree with TRBD1. Germline CDR1 SEHNR, CDR2 FQNEAQ (reference sequence). This CDR3 comprises 15 residues. Unmatched junction bases numbered 8, after V lost 5 bases and J lost 2 bases. CDR3 residues: CASSPPGQLQETQYF. The DNA for the CDR3 is TGTGCCAGCAGCCCCCCGGGACAGCTTCAAGAGACCCAGTACTTC.

The chain recombines TRBV4-2 with TRBJ1-2; D uncertain. The germline CDR1 and CDR2 sequences are LGHNA and YNFKEQ. The CDR3 covers 15 residues. V gave up 1 base and J gave up 6 bases, with 15 bases separating them. The CDR3 here is CASSQASGVGNGYTF. In nucleotides, the CDR3 is TGTGCCAGCAGCCAAGCCTCCGGGGTGGGAAATGGCTACACCTTC.

The J gene is TRBJ1-1, the V gene TRBV30; the D is unclear. The V and J ends lost 5 bases and 6 bases respectively, with 4 bases between them. Per germline, CDR1 GTSNPN and CDR2 SVGIG (reference sequence). The CDR3 runs 9 residues. The CDR3 sequence is CAWGPEAFF. The CDR3 region has the DNA TGTGCCTGGGGACCTGAAGCTTTCTTT. Together with reference TRBV30 and TRBJ1-1, the CDR3 gives the full variable domain: SQTIHQWPATLVQPVGSPLSLECTVEGTSNPNLYWYRQAAGRGLQLLFYSVGIGQISSEVPQNLSASRPQDRQFILSSKKLLLSDSGFYLCAWGPEAFFGQGTRLTVV.

Only one count was recorded for this clone. This chain connects TRBV10-1 to TRBJ2-3; the D is unclear. Germline V gene lookup returns CDR1 WNHNN and CDR2 SYGVQD (reference sequence). This CDR3 has 15 residues. Trimming pared 3 bases from V and 2 bases from J, leaving 12 bases between. The DNA of the CDR3 is TGCGCCAGCAGTGATGATCCGGGCCTCACAGATACGCAGTATTTT. Its protein product is CASSDDPGLTDTQYF.

The chain recombines TRBV2 with TRBJ2-7; 7 bases line up with TRBD2. The CDR3 is made up of 15 amino acids. The germline CDR1 and CDR2 sequences are SNHLY and FYNNEI. Trimming cost V 4 bases and J 2 bases; bases outside gene matches: 8. The CDR3 is CASSGLARWTYEQYF. The DNA of the CDR3 is TGTGCCAGCAGTGGACTAGCCAGATGGACCTACGAGCAGTACTTC.

This chain uses TRBV9 with TRBJ1-4; weak D call: TRBD1 (5 bases). The CDR3 contains 15 residues. Deletions cut 0 bases from V and 6 bases from J, with 12 bases between. CDR1 SGDLS and CDR2 YYNGEE come from the germline V gene. The CDR3 DNA sequence: TGTGCCAGCAGCGTAGAAACAGGAGACGATGAAAAACTGTTTTTT. Protein: CASSVETGDDEKLFF.

This clone has just one count. The rearrangement joins TRBV21-1 to TRBJ1-2. TRBV21-1 is a pseudogene locus. This CDR3 contains 14 residues. The CDR3 region has the DNA TGTGCCAGCAGCGGTCGGACCCTCGGCTATGGCTACACCTTC. Protein product: CASSGRTLGYGYTF.

This clone was observed a handful of times. The chain is built from TRBV4-2 and TRBJ1-1; 9 bases map to TRBD1. In germline, CDR1 is LGHNA, CDR2 YNFKEQ. The J segment lost 4 bases and the V segment lost 4 bases, leaving 7 bases of the junction unmatched. The CDR3 sequence is 15 residues long. As DNA, the CDR3 is TGTGCCAGCAGCCTCGCAACAGGGGGCGTCACTGAAGCTTTCTTT. It is translated as CASSLATGGVTEAFF.

V and J are TRBV5-6 and TRBJ2-2; D gene unclear. The CDR3 contains 14 residues. V was clipped by 5 bases and J by 2 bases, with 10 bases between them. Per the germline V gene, CDR1 is SGHDT and CDR2 is YYEEEE. The CDR3 DNA reads as TGTGCCAGCAGTTCCCTCCTAAACACCGGGGAGCTGTTTTTT. Its translation: CASSSLLNTGELFF.

This clone came up many times. The V and J genes are TRBV6-4 and TRBJ1-1; no reliable D call. The CDR3 runs to 12 residues. The germline gives CDR1 MRHNA, CDR2 SNTAGT. Trimming took off 0 bases at V and 7 bases at J, with 6 bases between the two ends. The CDR3 region is CASSDSWGEAFF. Here the CDR3 DNA reads TGTGCCAGCAGTGACTCTTGGGGTGAAGCTTTCTTT.

This chain links TRBV10-3 with TRBJ1-2, with 10 bases that match TRBD1. The V and J ends lost 6 bases and 4 bases, in that order; junction bases with no gene match: 5. The length of the CDR3 is 14 residues. CDR1 is ENHRY, CDR2 SYGVKD, per germline. The CDR3, as DNA: TGTGCCATCAGCGGGACAGGGGAGGCCTATGGCTACACCTTC. Encoded protein: CAISGTGEAYGYTF.

This clone was detected only a few times. The chain links TRBV18 to TRBJ2-2; D unresolved. Looked up from germline, CDR1 is KGHSH and CDR2 is LQKENI. The CDR3 is 14 amino acids. V lost 4 bases and J 4 bases, leaving 10 bases between the germline ends. The CDR3 here is CASSLPGVTGELFF. The CDR3 DNA is TGTGCCAGCTCACTCCCAGGTGTCACCGGGGAGCTGTTTTTT.

J is TRBJ1-6 and V is TRBV30, with D perhaps matching TRBD1 (5 bases). This CDR3 comprises 15 residues. Germline values: CDR1 GTSNPN, CDR2 SVGIG (reference sequence). V was cut by 2 bases and J by 6 bases, with 14 bases left in between. The chain's CDR3 is CAWSWPGTFNSPLHF. The CDR3 DNA reads TGTGCCTGGAGTTGGCCCGGGACTTTTAATTCACCCCTCCACTTT.

By its share, this clone is medium-sized. The V and J genes are TRBV30 and TRBJ1-2; 7 positions match TRBD1. V lost 7 bases, J lost 0 bases, and 8 bases stayed unmatched. Per the germline V gene, CDR1 is GTSNPN and CDR2 is SVGIG (reference sequence). This CDR3 has 14 amino acids. Here the CDR3 reads CAFMRDRPNYGYTF. The CDR3 DNA follows: TGTGCCTTTATGAGGGACAGACCTAACTATGGCTACACCTTC.

This rearrangement joins TRBV28 to TRBJ2-7; possibly TRBD2 for D (6 bases). V lost 4 bases, J lost 0 bases, and 13 bases lay in between. The CDR3 is 15 amino acids. Germline CDR1 is MDHEN and CDR2 is SYDVKM. The CDR3 DNA reads TGTGCCAGCAGTTCCCCGGGACTGAGCTCCTACGAGCAGTACTTC. It yields the protein CASSSPGLSSYEQYF.

This clone has a single count. V gene TRBV6-1 combines with J gene TRBJ2-5, with D possibly being TRBD2 (5 bases). The CDR3 runs to 14 residues. CDR1 is MNHNS, CDR2 SASEGT, per germline. Trimming took 2 bases from V and 3 from J, leaving 10 bases between them. In DNA, the CDR3 is TGTGCCAGCAGTGAACTATGGGGAGAAGAGACCCAGTACTTC. Amino acids: CASSELWGEETQYF.

The chain carries TRBV6-6 and TRBJ2-4, with D uncertain. Germline CDR1 and CDR2: MNHNY and SVGAGI (reference sequence). V lost 7 bases, J lost 2 bases, and 18 bases lay in between. This CDR3 contains 16 residues. The CDR3 DNA reads as TGTGCCAGCACCTCCCCGGTCGCGTCAACCAAAAACATTCAGTACTTC. Amino acids: CASTSPVASTKNIQYF.

This clone was observed a single time. The chain couples TRBV9 to TRBJ2-5, with D uncertain. V lost 0 bases and J lost 2, with 11 bases in between. The CDR3 length is 15 residues. CDR1 SGDLS and CDR2 YYNGEE come from the germline V gene. The CDR3 bases are TGTGCCAGCAGCGTAGCTCCACGTACTCAAGAGACCCAGTACTTC. This gives the protein CASSVAPRTQETQYF.

This clone came up once. This rearrangement joins TRBV5-1 to TRBJ2-7, with a tentative D call TRBD2 (5 bases). CDR3 size: 14 residues. Trimming took off 0 bases at V and 6 bases at J, with 13 bases between the two ends. Germline V lookup: CDR1 SGHRS, CDR2 YFSETQ. CDR3 DNA: TGCGCCAGCAGCTTGGATGGGAGTGGAGGCGAGCAGTACTTC. This encodes CASSLDGSGGEQYF.

V usage is TRBV4-2 and J usage is TRBJ2-1; perhaps TRBD1 as D (5 bases). The length of the CDR3 is 13 residues. Germline CDR1 reads LGHNA; CDR2 reads YNFKEQ. V lost 2 bases and J 4 bases, leaving 6 bases between the germline ends. Here the CDR3 reads CASSQQGYNEQFF. The CDR3 nucleotides are TGTGCCAGCAGCCAACAGGGATACAATGAGCAGTTCTTC.

This chain uses TRBV4-2 with TRBJ2-1; 9 bases map to TRBD1. This CDR3 is 20 amino acids long. The V gene's germline CDR1 is LGHNA and CDR2 YNFKEQ. The junction had 16 bases not matched to a gene; V was cut back by 4 bases and J by 0 bases. CDR3 nucleotides: TGTGCCAGCAGCCGAGCCCCGGGACAGGGCCTGGAAAGCTCCTACAATGAGCAGTTCTTC. It is translated as CASSRAPGQGLESSYNEQFF.

This clone was detected only a few times. Compared with germline, one end of the junction differs, possibly owing to a read error. The rearrangement uses TRBV28 and TRBJ1-1; 8 bases align to TRBD1. Germline V gene data show CDR1 as MDHEN and CDR2 as SYDVKM. There are 14 residues in the CDR3. CDR3 nucleotides: TGTGCCAGCATCGATCGCAGGGGGCCAGAGATACATCACTTT. It codes for CASIDRRGPEIHHF.

In its sample, this clone was seen once. This rearrangement joins TRBV29-1 to TRBJ1-1; TRBD1 agrees at 8 bases. This CDR3 spans 13 amino acids. Per the germline V gene, CDR1 is SQVTM and CDR2 is ANQGSEA. Trimming removed 6 bases from V and 3 bases from J; junction bases left unmatched: 6. The CDR3 region is CSVSGGLDTEAFF. CDR3 in DNA: TGCAGCGTCTCAGGGGGCCTAGACACTGAAGCTTTCTTT.